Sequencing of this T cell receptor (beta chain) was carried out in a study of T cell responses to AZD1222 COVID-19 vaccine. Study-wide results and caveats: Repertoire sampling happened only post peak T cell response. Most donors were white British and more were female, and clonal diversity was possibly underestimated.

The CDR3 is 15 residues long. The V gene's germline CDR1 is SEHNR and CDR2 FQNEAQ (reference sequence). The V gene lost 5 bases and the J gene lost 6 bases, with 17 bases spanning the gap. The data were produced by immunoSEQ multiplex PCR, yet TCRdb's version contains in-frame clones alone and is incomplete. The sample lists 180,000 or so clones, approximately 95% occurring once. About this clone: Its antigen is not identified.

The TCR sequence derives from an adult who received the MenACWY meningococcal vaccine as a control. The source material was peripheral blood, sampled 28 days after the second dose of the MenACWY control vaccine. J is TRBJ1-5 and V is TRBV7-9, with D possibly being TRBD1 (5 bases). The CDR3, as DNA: TGTGCCAGCAGCCGAGAGGGGAGGGGAACTCAGCCCCAGCATTTT. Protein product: CASSREGRGTQPQHF. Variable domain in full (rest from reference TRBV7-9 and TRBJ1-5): DTGVSQNPRHKITKRGQNVTFRCDPISEHNRLYWYRQTLGQGPEFLTYFQNEAQLEKSRLLSDRFSAERPKGSFSTLEIQRTEQGDSAMYLCASSREGRGTQPQHFGDGTRLSIL.